One and the same sample provided the 32 T cell receptor beta chains below, sequenced in a study of a mutant IDH1 vaccine in newly diagnosed glioma. No antigen has been identified for these receptors. Time point of the sample: week 11, during vaccination. What each vaccine dose contained was 300 ug of mutant IDH1 20-mer peptide, accompanied by topical imiquimod. TCRdb's table, derived via immunoSEQ multiplex PCR, lists solely in-frame clones and lacks some. The sample records roughly 130,000 clones, around 77% being singletons. This specimen was PBMCs, taken from a glioma patient whose treatment included an IDH1 peptide vaccine. These receptors all come from a man aged 35 to 55 with glioma.

The rearrangement joins TRBV6-5 to TRBJ1-2; TRBD1 is a possible D gene (6 bases). Looked up from germline, CDR1 is MNHEY and CDR2 is SVGAGI. V was cut by 9 bases and J by 9 bases, with 17 bases left in between. There are 12 residues in the CDR3. The DNA for the CDR3 is TGTGCCAGTAAGAGGGGGGTGAGTAGCTACACCTTC. Its translation is CASKRGVSSYTF.

This clone was observed once. The chain recombines TRBV18 with TRBJ2-1; D is uncertain. V was cut by 5 bases and J by 5 bases, with 4 bases left in between. CDR1 and CDR2 (germline): KGHSH, LQKENI. The CDR3 is 11 amino acids. The CDR3 loop reads CASSSDNEQFF. CDR3 nucleotides: TGTGCCAGCTCATCCGACAATGAGCAGTTCTTC.

This clone was seen a handful of times. The chain is built from TRBV5-1 and TRBJ1-2; unclear D gene. CDR1 and CDR2 from the germline V gene are SGHRS and YFSETQ. V gave up 4 bases and J gave up 3 bases, with 13 bases separating them. This CDR3 is 14 amino acids long. For the CDR3, the DNA is TGCGCCAGCAGCCTGGCTGGCAGCGACTATGGCTACACCTTC. Its translation: CASSLAGSDYGYTF.

This clone was picked up one time. The chain has TRBV4-3 and TRBJ1-1; D is possibly TRBD1 (5 bases). The V end was cut by 4 bases, the J end by 11 bases, with 14 bases between. The CDR3 totals 12 residues. Germline-derived CDR1 and CDR2 are LGHNA and YSLEER. The CDR3 protein is CASSPGDRRAFF. CDR3 nucleotides: TGCGCCAGCAGCCCCGGGGACCGACGGGCTTTCTTT.

This chain joins TRBV10-3 and TRBJ1-2; D perhaps matches TRBD1 (6 bases). The V gene lost 5 bases and the J gene lost 7 bases, with 14 bases spanning the gap. Per the germline V gene, CDR1 is ENHRY and CDR2 is SYGVKD. The CDR3 has 13 amino acids. In nucleotides, the CDR3 is TGTGCCATCAGTTCGACAGGAGAAAGTGGCTACACCTTC. Amino acids: CAISSTGESGYTF.

The CDR3 here is CASSLRPLNPNTGELFF. CDR3 in DNA: TGTGCCAGCAGCTTACGCCCCCTCAATCCCAACACCGGGGAGCTGTTTTTT. The gene calls are TRBV7-3 and TRBJ2-2; D not certain. The CDR3 is made up of 17 amino acids. V lost 2 bases and J lost 2, with 15 bases in between. CDR1 SGHTA and CDR2 FQGTGA come from the germline V gene. The full variable domain, with the rest looked up from reference TRBV7-3 and TRBJ2-2, is GAGVSQTPSNKVTEKGKYVELRCDPISGHTALYWYRQSLGQGPEFLIYFQGTGAADDSGLPNDRFFAVRPEGSVSTLKIQRTERGDSAVYLCASSLRPLNPNTGELFFGEGSRLTVL.

The chain has TRBV5-1 and TRBJ2-3; D may be TRBD1 or TRBD2 (6 bases each). Per germline, CDR1 SGHRS and CDR2 YFSETQ. The ends were cut back, 4 bases at V and 4 bases at J, with 16 bases in the middle. The CDR3 totals 15 residues. The DNA for the CDR3 is TGCGCCAGCAGCGGGGGGCAGGCCTCAGCAGATACGCAGTATTTT. Encoded protein: CASSGGQASADTQYF. Supplemented by reference TRBV5-1 and TRBJ2-3, the full variable domain reads KAGVTQTPRYLIKTRGQQVTLSCSPISGHRSVSWYQQTPGQGLQFLFEYFSETQRNKGNFPGRFSGRQFSNSRSEMNVSTLELGDSALYLCASSGGQASADTQYFGPGTRLTVL.

CDR3 DNA: TGCGCCAGCAGCCACCAGACTAGCGGGGTTAACAATGAGCAGTTCTTC. Its protein is CASSHQTSGVNNEQFF. The chain employs TRBV4-3 and TRBJ2-1; 11 positions agree with TRBD2. V dropped 3 bases and J dropped 5; count of bases not matched to a gene: 6. This CDR3 contains 16 residues. Germline V gene sequence: CDR1 LGHNA, CDR2 YSLEER.

This chain links TRBV5-6 with TRBJ2-7; D uncertain. The CDR3 consists of 15 residues. V lost 1 base, J lost 1 base, and 12 bases lay in between. CDR1 is SGHDT, CDR2 YYEEEE, per germline. The CDR3 reads CASSLIPGRSYEQYF. CDR3 in DNA: TGTGCCAGCAGCTTGATTCCGGGCAGATCCTACGAGCAGTACTTC.

The chain has TRBV19 and TRBJ1-1; possibly TRBD1 for D (6 bases). Trimming left V 3 bases short and J 2 bases short, with 13 bases between. Germline V lookup: CDR1 LNHDA, CDR2 SQIVND (reference sequence). This CDR3 is 15 amino acids long. CDR3 region: CASSIWPGENTEAFF. DNA of the CDR3: TGTGCCAGTAGTATTTGGCCAGGGGAAAACACTGAAGCTTTCTTT.

The J gene is TRBJ2-5, the V gene TRBV5-4, with 8 bases lining up with TRBD1. Germline assignment: CDR1 SGHNT and CDR2 YYREEE (reference sequence). The CDR3 length is 14 residues. J was trimmed by 6 bases and V by 4 bases; bases with no gene match: 8. The CDR3 region is CASSGQGALKTQYF. CDR3 nucleotides: TGTGCCAGCAGCGGGCAGGGGGCCCTTAAGACCCAGTACTTC. Full variable domain (outside the CDR3, taken from reference TRBV5-4 and TRBJ2-5): ETGVTQSPTHLIKTRGQQVTLRCSSQSGHNTVSWYQQALGQGPQFIFQYYREEENGRGNFPPRFSGLQFPNYSSELNVNALELDDSALYLCASSGQGALKTQYFGPGTRLLVL.

This rearrangement joins TRBV9 to TRBJ2-7; 7 bases match TRBD2. The V and J ends lost 4 bases and 1 base, in that order; junction bases with no gene match: 5. The germline V gene has CDR1 SGDLS and CDR2 YYNGEE. The CDR3 is made up of 14 amino acids. The CDR3 reads CASSPGLVSYEQYF. The DNA of the CDR3 is TGTGCCAGCAGCCCCGGACTAGTTTCCTACGAGCAGTACTTC.

The CDR3 region is CASSYPPGRGFGELFF. The CDR3 DNA reads TGTGCCAGCAGTTACCCCCCCGGTAGGGGTTTCGGGGAGCTGTTTTTT. The chain has TRBV6-6 and TRBJ2-2; D perhaps matches TRBD1 (5 bases). This CDR3 region has 16 residues. Germline assignment: CDR1 MNHNY and CDR2 SVGAGI (reference sequence). Trimming shortened V by 2 bases and J by 7 bases, and 17 bases separated the two germline ends.

The chain links TRBV6-1 to TRBJ2-6; D remains unclear. This CDR3 has 16 amino acids. Germline V lookup: CDR1 MNHNS, CDR2 SASEGT. Trimming took 1 base from V and 0 from J, leaving 7 bases between them. The CDR3 DNA is TGTGCCAGCAGTGAAGTACAGCCCTCTGGGGCCAACGTCCTGACTTTC. Protein sequence: CASSEVQPSGANVLTF.

The chain employs TRBV9 and TRBJ1-2; D uncertain. Germline loops: CDR1 SGDLS, CDR2 YYNGEE. Between the trimmed V and J ends, which lost 7 bases and 4 bases, there was a span of 17 bases. This CDR3 region has 14 residues. The chain's CDR3 is CASSQTMAPYGYTF. As DNA, the CDR3 is TGTGCCAGCTCACAGACTATGGCCCCCTATGGCTACACCTTC.

This clone came up once. The chain joins TRBV5-4 to TRBJ2-5, with D perhaps assigned TRBD1 or TRBD2 (5 bases each). The ends were cut back, 0 bases at V and 4 bases at J, with 16 bases in the middle. Germline loops: CDR1 SGHNT, CDR2 YYREEE (reference sequence). This CDR3 region has 16 residues. The CDR3 DNA sequence: TGTGCCAGCAGCTTGGCACGGGGCGGAGATGGAGAGACCCAGTACTTC. Translation gives CASSLARGGDGETQYF.

This chain connects TRBV19 to TRBJ2-5; D is ambiguous. V shed 6 bases and J shed 1 base, with 9 bases lying between them. This CDR3 has 13 residues. The germline CDR1 and CDR2 sequences are LNHDA and SQIVND (reference sequence). CDR3 loop: CASRRVPQETQYF. CDR3 sequence (DNA): TGTGCCAGTAGAAGGGTGCCCCAAGAGACCCAGTACTTC.

DNA of the CDR3: TGTGCCAGCAGCTTAGAGGCGGGATTCACTGAAGCTTTCTTT. This encodes CASSLEAGFTEAFF. This chain connects TRBV7-9 to TRBJ1-1; D gene unclear. Germline V CDR1 and CDR2: SEHNR, FQNEAQ (reference sequence). CDR3 length equals 14 residues. V lost 1 base, J lost 4 bases, and 10 bases lay in between.

Here the CDR3 DNA reads TGTGCCAGCAGCCCCGGACAGGGGGCGGGGGAGCAGTACTTC. It yields the protein CASSPGQGAGEQYF. The chain is built from TRBV11-2 and TRBJ2-7; 11 positions agree with TRBD1. Germline V gives CDR1 SGHAT, CDR2 FQNNGV. Losses at the gene ends were 5 bases for V and 7 bases for J; bases not matched to a gene: 7. The length of the CDR3 is 14 residues.

The rearrangement joins TRBV6-5 to TRBJ1-6, with D hard to call. Trimming removed 1 base from V and 0 bases from J, with 7 bases in between. Germline CDR1 is MNHEY and CDR2 is SVGAGI. The CDR3 loop spans 16 amino acids. The chain's CDR3 is CASSYLSSSYNSPLHF. Written as DNA, the CDR3 is TGTGCCAGCAGTTACTTGAGTAGCTCCTATAATTCACCCCTCCACTTT.

The chain employs TRBV28 and TRBJ2-7; TRBD1 matches at 10 bases. CDR3 size: 15 residues. With 5 bases clipped from V and 4 bases from J, the junction kept 8 bases outside the gene matches. Germline V gene lookup returns CDR1 MDHEN and CDR2 SYDVKM. The CDR3, as DNA: TGTGCCAGCAGTATGGCGGGACAGGGGTTTTACGAGCAGTACTTC. Encoded protein: CASSMAGQGFYEQYF.

This chain joins TRBV30 and TRBJ2-7; D perhaps matches TRBD2 (5 bases). Germline V lookup: CDR1 GTSNPN, CDR2 SVGIG (reference sequence). This CDR3 is 16 amino acids long. V lost 0 bases to trimming and J lost 5 bases, with 20 bases between them. CDR3 amino acids: CAWSVDGNGEFDEQYF. The CDR3 nucleotides are TGTGCCTGGAGTGTAGACGGTAACGGGGAATTCGACGAGCAGTACTTC.

This rearrangement joins TRBV4-3 to TRBJ2-7, with D unclear. Looked up from germline, CDR1 is LGHNA and CDR2 is YSLEER. The V gene lost 0 bases and the J gene lost 7 bases, with 13 bases spanning the gap. The CDR3 has 14 residues. The CDR3 coding sequence is TGCGCCAGCAGCCAAGATACCGGGCCCGGGGAGCAGTACTTC. It codes for CASSQDTGPGEQYF.

V is TRBV7-6 and J is TRBJ1-1; D not resolved. The germline V and J ends were trimmed by 4 bases and 4 bases, with 13 bases remaining between them. Germline V gene sequence: CDR1 SGHVS, CDR2 FNYEAQ. This CDR3 has 14 residues. The CDR3 DNA follows: TGTGCCAGCAGCTCATCCGTCCCCTTCACTGAAGCTTTCTTT. It encodes CASSSSVPFTEAFF. Filled out from reference TRBV7-6 and TRBJ1-1, the complete variable domain reads GAGVSQSPRYKVTKRGQDVALRCDPISGHVSLYWYRQALGQGPEFLTYFNYEAQQDKSGLPNDRFSAERPEGSISTLTIQRTEQRDSAMYRCASSSSVPFTEAFFGQGTRLTVV.

The chain's CDR3 is CASSLWGGNVSYTF. The CDR3 region has the DNA TGTGCCAGCAGTTTATGGGGAGGGAATGTAAGCTACACCTTC. The gene calls are TRBV28 and TRBJ1-2; D uncertain. The CDR3 is 14 amino acids. The germline V gene has CDR1 MDHEN and CDR2 SYDVKM. Trimming cost V 0 bases and J 9 bases, with 14 bases left between them.

In this sample, this clone turned up a few times. The rearrangement uses TRBV18 and TRBJ1-1; D gene unclear. CDR3 length: 13 amino acids. V lost 2 bases and J 3 bases, leaving 7 bases between the germline ends. Germline-derived CDR1 and CDR2 are KGHSH and LQKENI. CDR3: CASSPSTDTEAFF. CDR3 sequence (DNA): TGTGCCAGCTCACCAAGTACAGACACTGAAGCTTTCTTT.

The V call is TRBV7-9, the J call TRBJ1-1; no definite D call. The length of the CDR3 is 12 residues. CDR1 and CDR2 (germline): SEHNR, FQNEAQ (reference sequence). V was cut by 5 bases and J by 10 bases, with 14 bases left in between. CDR3 in DNA: TGTGCCAGCAGCCCCGGGAGTCCCCCAGCTTTCTTT. It is translated as CASSPGSPPAFF.

The CDR3 here is CASNTGLGSYNEQFF. For the CDR3, the DNA is TGTGCCAGCAATACCGGACTCGGCTCCTACAATGAGCAGTTCTTC. The chain is built from TRBV6-5 and TRBJ2-1; weak D call: TRBD2 (5 bases). Germline CDR1 MNHEY, CDR2 SVGAGI. This CDR3 has 15 residues. The ends were cut back, 7 bases at V and 0 bases at J, with 13 bases in the middle.

The rearrangement joins TRBV15 to TRBJ2-2, with 10 bases identical to TRBD2. In germline, CDR1 is LNHNV, CDR2 YYDKDF (reference sequence). CDR3 length: 15 amino acids. Unmatched junction bases numbered 5, after V lost 4 bases and J lost 6 bases. CDR3 in amino acids: CATSILAGEPGELFF. The CDR3 bases are TGTGCCACCAGCATCCTAGCGGGAGAGCCCGGGGAGCTGTTTTTT.

The V gene is TRBV6-6, the J gene TRBJ2-2; D is possibly TRBD1 (5 bases). Germline loops: CDR1 MNHNY, CDR2 SVGAGI (reference sequence). V was pared by 6 bases and J by 6 bases, with 14 bases between. CDR3 length: 14 residues. The CDR3 nucleotides are TGTGCCAGCAGGTCCAGGGTTCTAGCCGGGGAGCTGTTTTTT. It yields the protein CASRSRVLAGELFF.

The rearrangement links TRBV5-8 to TRBJ2-7, with D possibly being TRBD1 or TRBD2 (5 bases each). In germline, CDR1 is SGHTS, CDR2 YDEGEE. With 0 bases removed from V and 0 bases from J, the gap between germline ends came to 16 bases. The CDR3 is made up of 17 amino acids. CDR3 sequence (DNA): TGTGCCAGCAGCTTGGGGGGTGGGGACCGAAGCTCCTACGAGCAGTACTTC. Amino acid sequence: CASSLGGGDRSSYEQYF. Using reference TRBV5-8 and TRBJ2-7 for the parts outside the CDR3, the full variable domain is EAGVTQSPTHLIKTRGQQATLRCSPISGHTSVYWYQQALGLGLQFLLWYDEGEERNRGNFPPRFSGRQFPNYSSELNVNALELEDSALYLCASSLGGGDRSSYEQYFGPGTRLTVT.

The rearrangement joins TRBV19 to TRBJ2-5, with unresolved D. V was trimmed by 5 bases and J by 4 bases, leaving 5 bases between them. This CDR3 comprises 11 residues. Looked up from germline, CDR1 is LNHDA and CDR2 is SQIVND (reference sequence). The CDR3, as DNA: TGTGCCAGTAGTTGGGGAGAGACCCAGTACTTC. Residues: CASSWGETQYF.